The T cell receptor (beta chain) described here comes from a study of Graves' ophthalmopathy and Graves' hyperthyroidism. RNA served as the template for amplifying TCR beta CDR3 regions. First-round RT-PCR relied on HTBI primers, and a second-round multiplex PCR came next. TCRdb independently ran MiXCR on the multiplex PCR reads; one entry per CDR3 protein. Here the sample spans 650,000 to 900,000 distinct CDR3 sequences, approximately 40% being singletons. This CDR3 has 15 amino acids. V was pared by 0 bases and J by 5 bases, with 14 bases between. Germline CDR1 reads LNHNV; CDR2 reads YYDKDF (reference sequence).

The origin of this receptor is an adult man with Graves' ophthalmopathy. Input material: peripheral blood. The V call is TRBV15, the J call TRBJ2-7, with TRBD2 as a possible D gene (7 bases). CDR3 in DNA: TGTGCCACCAGCAGAGATCGGGGAGGGGGTAACGAGCAGTACTTC. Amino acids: CATSRDRGGGNEQYF.